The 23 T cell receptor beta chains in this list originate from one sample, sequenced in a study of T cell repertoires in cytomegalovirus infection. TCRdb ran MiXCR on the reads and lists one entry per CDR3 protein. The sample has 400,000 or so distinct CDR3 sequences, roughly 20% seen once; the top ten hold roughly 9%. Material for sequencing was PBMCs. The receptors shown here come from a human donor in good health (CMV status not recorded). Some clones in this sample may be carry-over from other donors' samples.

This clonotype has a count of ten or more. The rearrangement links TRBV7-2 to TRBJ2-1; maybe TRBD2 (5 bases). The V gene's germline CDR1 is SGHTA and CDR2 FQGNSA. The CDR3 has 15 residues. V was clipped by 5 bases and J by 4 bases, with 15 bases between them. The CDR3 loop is CASSRGPSAYNEQFF. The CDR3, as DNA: TGTGCCAGCAGCCGAGGGCCCTCCGCGTACAATGAGCAGTTCTTC.

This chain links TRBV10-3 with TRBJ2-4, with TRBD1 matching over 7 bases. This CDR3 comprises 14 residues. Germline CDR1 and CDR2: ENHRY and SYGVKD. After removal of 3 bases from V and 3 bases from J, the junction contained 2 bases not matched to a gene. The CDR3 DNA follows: TGTGCCATCAGTGATGCAGGGGGCAAAAACATTCAGTACTTC. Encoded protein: CAISDAGGKNIQYF.

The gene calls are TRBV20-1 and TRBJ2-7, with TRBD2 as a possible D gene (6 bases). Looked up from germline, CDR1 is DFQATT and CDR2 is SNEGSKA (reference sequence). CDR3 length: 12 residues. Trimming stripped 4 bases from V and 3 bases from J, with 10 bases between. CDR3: CSATPGLYEQYF. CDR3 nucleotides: TGCAGTGCTACCCCGGGACTCTACGAGCAGTACTTC.

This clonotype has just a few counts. This chain's CDR3 is CSVYPGTAGGQYF. The CDR3 nucleotides read TGCAGCGTTTATCCCGGGACAGCCGGGGGGCAGTACTTC. The J gene is TRBJ2-7, the V gene TRBV29-1, with a weak D call TRBD1 (7 bases). V was trimmed by 5 bases and J by 9 bases, leaving 20 bases between them. This CDR3 region has 13 residues. The germline V gene has CDR1 SQVTM and CDR2 ANQGSEA.

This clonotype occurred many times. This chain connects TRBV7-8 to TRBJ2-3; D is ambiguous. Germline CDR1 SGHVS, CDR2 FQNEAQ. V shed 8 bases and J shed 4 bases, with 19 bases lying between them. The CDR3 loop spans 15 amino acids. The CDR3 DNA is TGTGCCAGCGCACGCCTCAGGACCCTCGCAGATACGCAGTATTTT. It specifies CASARLRTLADTQYF.

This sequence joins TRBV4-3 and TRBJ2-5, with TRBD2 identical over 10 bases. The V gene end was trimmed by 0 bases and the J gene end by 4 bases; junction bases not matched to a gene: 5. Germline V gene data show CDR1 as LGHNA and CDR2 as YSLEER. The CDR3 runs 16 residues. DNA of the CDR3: TGCGCCAGCAGCCAAGACGCTAGCGGGAGTATAGAGACCCAGTACTTC. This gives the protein CASSQDASGSIETQYF.

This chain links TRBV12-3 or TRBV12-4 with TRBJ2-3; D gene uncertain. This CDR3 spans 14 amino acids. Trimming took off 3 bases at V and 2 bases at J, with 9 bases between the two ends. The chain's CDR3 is CASSFRVYTDTQYF. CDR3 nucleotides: TGTGCCAGCAGTTTCCGGGTGTACACAGATACGCAGTATTTT.

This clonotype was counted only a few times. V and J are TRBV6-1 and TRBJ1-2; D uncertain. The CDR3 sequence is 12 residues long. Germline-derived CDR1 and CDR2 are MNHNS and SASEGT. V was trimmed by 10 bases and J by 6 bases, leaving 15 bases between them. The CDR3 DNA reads TGTGCCATTAGGGATTCAGTGGATGGCTACACCTTC. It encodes CAIRDSVDGYTF.

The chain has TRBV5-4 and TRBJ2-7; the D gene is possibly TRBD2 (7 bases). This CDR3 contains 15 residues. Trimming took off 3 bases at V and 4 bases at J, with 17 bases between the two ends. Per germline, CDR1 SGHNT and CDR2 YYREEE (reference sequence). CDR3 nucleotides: TGTGCCAGCAGCTGGGGGGGCAGGGCTACATACGAGCAGTACTTC. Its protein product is CASSWGGRATYEQYF.

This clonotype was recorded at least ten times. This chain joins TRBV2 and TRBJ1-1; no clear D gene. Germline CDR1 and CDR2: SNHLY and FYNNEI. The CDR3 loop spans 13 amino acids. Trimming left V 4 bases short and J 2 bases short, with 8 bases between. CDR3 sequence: CASSGVPNTEAFF. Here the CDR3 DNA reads TGTGCCAGCAGTGGAGTGCCTAACACTGAAGCTTTCTTT.

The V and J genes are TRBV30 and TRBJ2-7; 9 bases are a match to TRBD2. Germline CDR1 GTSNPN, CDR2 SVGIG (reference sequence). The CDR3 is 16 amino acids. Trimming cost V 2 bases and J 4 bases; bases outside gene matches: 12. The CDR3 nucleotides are TGTGCCTGGAGTACCCGGTGGGCTAGCGGGAAATACGAGCAGTACTTC. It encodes CAWSTRWASGKYEQYF.

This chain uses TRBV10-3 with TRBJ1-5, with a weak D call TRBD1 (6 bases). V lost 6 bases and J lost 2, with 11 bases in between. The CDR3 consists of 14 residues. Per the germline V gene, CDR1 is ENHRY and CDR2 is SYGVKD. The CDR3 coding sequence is TGTGCCATCAGCAAAGGGGGGGGCAATCAGCCCCAGCATTTT. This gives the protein CAISKGGGNQPQHF.

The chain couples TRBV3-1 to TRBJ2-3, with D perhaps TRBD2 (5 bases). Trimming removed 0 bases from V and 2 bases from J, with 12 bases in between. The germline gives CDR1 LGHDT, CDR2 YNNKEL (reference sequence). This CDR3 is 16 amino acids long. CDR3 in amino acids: CASSQDNAGHTDTQYF. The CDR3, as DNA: TGTGCCAGCAGCCAAGATAACGCGGGCCACACAGATACGCAGTATTTT.

The CDR3 DNA is TGCAGTGCTAGTGGGGGCCGGACTGAAGCTTTCTTT. It specifies CSASGGRTEAFF. The chain recombines TRBV20-1 with TRBJ1-1; D is possibly TRBD1 (6 bases). CDR3 length: 12 residues. CDR1 is DFQATT and CDR2 is SNEGSKA in the germline V gene (reference sequence). V gave up 3 bases and J gave up 5 bases, with 10 bases separating them.

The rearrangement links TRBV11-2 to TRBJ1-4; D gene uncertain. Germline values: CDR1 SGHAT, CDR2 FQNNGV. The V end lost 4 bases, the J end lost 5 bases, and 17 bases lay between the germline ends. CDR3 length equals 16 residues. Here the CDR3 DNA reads TGTGCCAGCAGCTCATTCGAGGCGGGGTGGAATGAAAAACTGTTTTTT. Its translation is CASSSFEAGWNEKLFF.

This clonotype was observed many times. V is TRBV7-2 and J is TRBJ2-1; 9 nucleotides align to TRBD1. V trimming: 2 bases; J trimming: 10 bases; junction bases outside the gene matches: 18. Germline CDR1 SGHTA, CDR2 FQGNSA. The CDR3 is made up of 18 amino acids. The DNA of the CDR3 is TGTGCCAGCAGCTTAAGGACTAGTCGGACAGGGGCTGGAGGGGAGCAGTTCTTC. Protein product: CASSLRTSRTGAGGEQFF.

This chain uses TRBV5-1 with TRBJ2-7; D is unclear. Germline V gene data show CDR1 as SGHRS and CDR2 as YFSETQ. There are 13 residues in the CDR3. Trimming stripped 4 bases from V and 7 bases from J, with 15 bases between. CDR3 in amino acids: CASSRPGRREQYF. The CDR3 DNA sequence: TGCGCCAGCAGCAGGCCTGGTCGGCGGGAGCAGTACTTC.

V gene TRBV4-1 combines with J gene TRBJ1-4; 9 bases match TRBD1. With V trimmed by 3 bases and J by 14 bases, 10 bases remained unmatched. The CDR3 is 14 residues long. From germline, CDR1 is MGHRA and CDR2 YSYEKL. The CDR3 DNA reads TGCGCCAGCAGCCATTCCAGACAGGGGGAGATTCTGTTTTTT. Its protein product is CASSHSRQGEILFF.

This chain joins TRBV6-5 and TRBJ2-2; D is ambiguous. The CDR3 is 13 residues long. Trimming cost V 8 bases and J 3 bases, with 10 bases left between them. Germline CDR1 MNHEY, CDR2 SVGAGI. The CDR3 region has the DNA TGTGCCAGCGGCCGACGAGACACCGGGGAGCTGTTTTTT. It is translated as CASGRRDTGELFF.

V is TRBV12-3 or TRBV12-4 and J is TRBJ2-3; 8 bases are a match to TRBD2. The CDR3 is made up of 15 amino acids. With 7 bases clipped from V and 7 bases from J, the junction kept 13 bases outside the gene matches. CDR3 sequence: CASTLETSVTNTQYF. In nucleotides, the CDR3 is TGTGCCAGCACCCTGGAGACTAGCGTCACGAATACGCAGTATTTT.

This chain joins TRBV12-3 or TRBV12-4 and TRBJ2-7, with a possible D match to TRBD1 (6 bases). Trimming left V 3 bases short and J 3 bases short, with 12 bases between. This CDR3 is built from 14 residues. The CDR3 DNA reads TGTGCCAGCAGTTTCAGCGGACAGTACTACGAGCAGTACTTC. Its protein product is CASSFSGQYYEQYF.

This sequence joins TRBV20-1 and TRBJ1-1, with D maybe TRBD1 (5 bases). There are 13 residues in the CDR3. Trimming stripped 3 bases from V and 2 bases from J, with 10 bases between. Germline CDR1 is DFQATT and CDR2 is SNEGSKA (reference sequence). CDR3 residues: CSASFRVNTEAFF. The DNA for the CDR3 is TGCAGTGCTAGTTTCAGGGTCAACACTGAAGCTTTCTTT.

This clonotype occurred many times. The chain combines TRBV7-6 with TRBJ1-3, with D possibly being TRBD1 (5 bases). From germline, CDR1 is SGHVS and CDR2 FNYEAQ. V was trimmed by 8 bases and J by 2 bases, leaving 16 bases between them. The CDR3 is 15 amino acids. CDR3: CASGANRSPGNTIYF. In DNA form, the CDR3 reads TGTGCCAGCGGTGCCAACAGGAGTCCTGGAAACACCATATATTTT.